These 13 T cell receptor beta chains share one sample of origin, sequenced in a study of T cells after yellow fever vaccination. TCRdb reprocessed the 5' RACE reads via MiXCR and lists one record per CDR3 protein. The data contain hundreds of thousands of distinct CDR3 sequences, approximately 13% of them singletons. The material was PBMCs, obtained on the day of the yellow fever booster vaccination. Every receptor here comes from a man aged 30-40 years who received the YFV17D yellow fever vaccine.

This clonotype appeared a few times. The V call is TRBV4-3, the J call TRBJ2-5; no reliable D call. This CDR3 has 15 residues. The germline V and J ends were trimmed by 0 bases and 4 bases, with 12 bases remaining between them. CDR1 is LGHNA, CDR2 YSLEER, per germline. This CDR3 reads CASSQDWVSSETQYF. The CDR3 DNA follows: TGCGCCAGCAGCCAAGATTGGGTCAGTTCAGAGACCCAGTACTTC.

The genes are TRBV6-1 and TRBJ2-7, with a tentative D call TRBD1 (6 bases). Germline values: CDR1 MNHNS, CDR2 SASEGT. Trimming took off 8 bases at V and 2 bases at J, with 16 bases between the two ends. The CDR3 contains 14 residues. CDR3 DNA: TGTGCCAGCCTTCAAGTGGGACAAACCTACGAGCAGTACTTC. Residues: CASLQVGQTYEQYF.

J is TRBJ2-7 and V is TRBV15; possible D gene TRBD2, 5 bases. CDR1 and CDR2 (germline): LNHNV, YYDKDF (reference sequence). This CDR3 spans 13 amino acids. Trimming cost V 3 bases and J 2 bases, with 8 bases left between them. The CDR3, as DNA: TGTGCCACCAGCAGCGAGGAGGCCTACGAGCAGTACTTC. Protein product: CATSSEEAYEQYF. Drawing the rest from reference TRBV15 and TRBJ2-7, the complete variable domain is DAMVIQNPRYQVTQFGKPVTLSCSQTLNHNVMYWYQQKSSQAPKLLFHYYDKDFNNEADTPDNFQSRRPNTSFCFLDIRSPGLGDTAMYLCATSSEEAYEQYFGPGTRLTVT.

This chain links TRBV6-1 with TRBJ2-2, with TRBD2 matching over 8 bases. This CDR3 spans 15 amino acids. The trim removed 10 bases at V and 5 bases at J, leaving 12 bases unmatched. Germline values: CDR1 MNHNS, CDR2 SASEGT. CDR3 protein: CATNLAGRRTGELFF. DNA of the CDR3: TGTGCCACCAATCTAGCGGGCCGGAGAACCGGGGAGCTGTTTTTT.

The chain carries TRBV19 and TRBJ2-7; 9 positions match TRBD2. This CDR3 contains 14 residues. Germline trimming cut 5 bases from V and 3 bases from J; bases unmatched to any gene: 5. In germline, CDR1 is LNHDA, CDR2 SQIVND (reference sequence). The CDR3 loop is CASSASGIDYEQYF. The CDR3 region has the DNA TGTGCCAGTAGTGCTAGCGGGATAGACTACGAGCAGTACTTC.

The chain links TRBV3-1 to TRBJ2-7, with TRBD2 identical over 7 bases. CDR3 length: 16 residues. Germline loops: CDR1 LGHDT, CDR2 YNNKEL (reference sequence). V shed 5 bases, J shed 2 bases, and the junction held 12 bases outside the gene matches. Here the CDR3 DNA reads TGTGCCAGCAGCAAGCAGGGCCCAGCGGGAACCTACGAGCAGTACTTC. Translated, it gives CASSKQGPAGTYEQYF.

The rearrangement joins TRBV18 to TRBJ2-2; D not resolved. The CDR3 length is 17 residues. CDR1 is KGHSH and CDR2 is LQKENI in the germline V gene. V was clipped by 3 bases and J by 0 bases, with 14 bases between them. The CDR3, as DNA: TGTGCCAGCTCACCGGTAGTTGGGGATTCGAACACCGGGGAGCTGTTTTTT. This codes for CASSPVVGDSNTGELFF.

V usage is TRBV10-3 and J usage is TRBJ1-1; D remains unclear. This CDR3 comprises 13 residues. The V gene's germline CDR1 is ENHRY and CDR2 SYGVKD. V lost 7 bases and J 1 base, leaving 10 bases between the germline ends. The CDR3 region has the DNA TGTGCCATCACTATCGGGGAGAACACTGAAGCTTTCTTT. This encodes CAITIGENTEAFF.

This clonotype was seen only a few times. This chain connects TRBV20-1 to TRBJ1-5; D is unclear. The length of the CDR3 is 14 residues. Germline-derived CDR1 and CDR2 are DFQATT and SNEGSKA (reference sequence). Deletions cut 5 bases from V and 5 bases from J, with 16 bases between. The CDR3: CSASPFTPDQPQHF. CDR3 sequence (DNA): TGCAGTGCTTCTCCCTTTACTCCAGATCAGCCCCAGCATTTT.

In this sample, this clonotype turned up a few times. The gene calls are TRBV7-2 and TRBJ2-6; no reliable D call. The ends were cut back, 1 base at V and 0 bases at J, with 7 bases in the middle. Germline CDR1 SGHTA, CDR2 FQGNSA. This CDR3 contains 16 residues. Here the CDR3 DNA reads TGTGCCAGCAGCTTAGAGGGAACCTCTGGGGCCAACGTCCTGACTTTC. As protein: CASSLEGTSGANVLTF. Filled out from reference TRBV7-2 and TRBJ2-6, the complete variable domain reads GAGVSQSPSNKVTEKGKDVELRCDPISGHTALYWYRQSLGQGLEFLIYFQGNSAPDKSGLPSDRFSAERTGGSVSTLTIQRTQQEDSAVYLCASSLEGTSGANVLTFGAGSRLTVL.

The chain recombines TRBV5-1 with TRBJ2-3; D unresolved. V lost 5 bases, J lost 4 bases, and 14 bases lay in between. Germline CDR1 reads SGHRS; CDR2 reads YFSETQ. The CDR3 has 14 residues. CDR3 sequence reads: CASSSPGSPDTQYF. DNA of the CDR3: TGCGCCAGCAGTTCTCCTGGGTCGCCAGATACGCAGTATTTT.

CDR3 in amino acids: CASSKEGAGLSPLHF. Here the CDR3 DNA reads TGTGCCAGCTCAAAAGAAGGGGCAGGGCTCTCACCCCTCCACTTT. The rearrangement uses TRBV18 and TRBJ1-6; a weak D match, TRBD1 (5 bases). The V gene's germline CDR1 is KGHSH and CDR2 LQKENI. The CDR3 has 15 amino acids. Trimming cost V 5 bases and J 10 bases, with 18 bases left between them.

This clonotype has a handful of counts. A much bigger clone sits one base away, suggesting this may be a read error. This chain connects TRBV20-1 to TRBJ2-7; tentatively, D is TRBD2 (6 bases). CDR3 length equals 17 residues. Germline CDR1 and CDR2: DFQATT and SNEGSKA (reference sequence). The DNA for the CDR3 is TGCTGTGCTAGAGATCTGTACGCCTATGGGGGGTCCTACGAGCAGTACTTC. Protein product: CCARDLYAYGGSYEQYF.